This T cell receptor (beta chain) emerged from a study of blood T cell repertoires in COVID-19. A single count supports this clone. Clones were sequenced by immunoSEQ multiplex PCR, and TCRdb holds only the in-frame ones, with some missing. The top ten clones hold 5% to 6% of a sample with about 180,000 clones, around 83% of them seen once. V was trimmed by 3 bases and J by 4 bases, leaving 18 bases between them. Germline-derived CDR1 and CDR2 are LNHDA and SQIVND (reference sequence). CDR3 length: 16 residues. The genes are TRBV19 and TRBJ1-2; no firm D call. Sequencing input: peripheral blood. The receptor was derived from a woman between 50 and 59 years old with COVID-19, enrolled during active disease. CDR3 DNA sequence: TGTGCCAGTAGTATTGCTGTGGGATCGGGATCCTATGGCTACACCTTC. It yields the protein CASSIAVGSGSYGYTF.